One T cell receptor (beta chain) is described in this entry. Its cognate antigen is unknown. The sample is drawn from a study of T cell responses to AZD1222 COVID-19 vaccine. Looked up from germline, CDR1 is LNHDA and CDR2 is SQIVND (reference sequence). This CDR3 is built from 13 residues. V dropped 7 bases and J dropped 4 bases, with 13 bases sitting between them. Sequencing was performed with immunoSEQ multiplex PCR; in TCRdb, only in-frame clones are kept and a portion is missing. In the table there are over 85,000 clones, roughly 90% of which are singletons. Findings and limits, study-wide: Close to half of spike-specific TCRs reportedly recognize unmutated variant regions. AZD1222 recipients seropositive at baseline numbered only 5 or 6. Clonal diversity may have been underestimated in mostly white British donors.

This rearrangement joins TRBV19 to TRBJ1-1; the D is unclear. The sequences come from peripheral blood, collected 28 days after the second AZD1222 dose. The TCR was taken from an adult who received the AZD1222 COVID-19 vaccine. DNA for the CDR3: TGTGCCAGTACCGCTGCTGGGCGCACTGAAGCTTTCTTT. Residues: CASTAAGRTEAFF. The entire variable domain, with the rest obtained from reference TRBV19 and TRBJ1-1, is as follows: DGGITQSPKYLFRKEGQNVTLSCEQNLNHDAMYWYRQDPGQGLRLIYYSQIVNDFQKGDIAEGYSVSREKKESFPLTVTSAQKNPTAFYLCASTAAGRTEAFFGQGTRLTVV.